This TCR beta chain was recorded in a study of T-cell reconstitution after alpha-beta-depleted transplantation in children. Library preparation (for TCRbeta) was performed with unique molecular identifiers. One entry per CDR3 protein, called by TCRdb with MiXCR from the PCR reads. The table has roughly 670,000 distinct CDR3 sequences, around 12% seen once. Germline values: CDR1 SGHRS, CDR2 YFSETQ. Trimming shortened V by 4 bases and J by 0 bases, and 14 bases separated the two germline ends. The CDR3 consists of 15 residues. This clonotype was counted ten times or more. The material was PBMCs, obtained before TCRalphabeta/CD19-depleted stem cell transplant. The clonotype comes from a girl aged 2-15 years with congenital amegakaryocytic thrombocytopenia, due to receive a stem cell transplant. The chain employs TRBV5-1 and TRBJ2-7; no clear D gene. CDR3 amino acids: CASSPYPATSYEQYF. In DNA, the CDR3 is TGCGCCAGCAGCCCCTATCCCGCCACCTCCTACGAGCAGTACTTC.